Described below is a single TCR beta chain sequence and its context. What it binds is not known. The data belong to a study of OX40 agonist ivuxolimab in advanced cancers. About the study: An agonistic anti-OX40 (CD134) antibody, ivuxolimab, was used to treat the patients. Every 2 weeks, ivuxolimab was infused into the patients intravenously at between 0.01 and 10 mg/kg. The diagnoses of dose-escalation patients were hepatocellular carcinoma, melanoma, renal cell or head and neck cancer. Overall study results and limits: CD8+ T cells showed, on average, more clonal expansion than CD4+ cells.

The length of the CDR3 is 13 residues. Germline V gene lookup returns CDR1 SGDLS and CDR2 YYNGEE. The germline V and J ends were trimmed by 5 bases and 7 bases, with 15 bases remaining between them. The table came from immunoSEQ multiplex PCR; TCRdb's copy has only in-frame clones and leaves some out. The data show 20,000 to 25,000 clones, 65% to 80% seen once. This TCR derives from an adult with an advanced solid tumor such as melanoma, head and neck, liver or kidney cancer. The source material was CD4+ or CD8+ T cells sorted from blood, sampled in a trial of the OX40 agonist ivuxolimab. The chain uses TRBV9 and TRBJ1-2; D might be TRBD1 (6 bases). The CDR3 sequence: CASRTGARFGYTF. CDR3 DNA sequence: TGTGCCAGCAGAACGGGGGCCCGGTTTGGCTACACCTTC.